A single TCR beta chain is shown here with its context. The antigen is undetermined. Making the TCR beta libraries involved quantitative 5'-RACE with molecular barcodes. MiXCR was run by TCRdb on the 5' RACE reads, yielding one entry per CDR3 protein. The table lists roughly 370,000 distinct CDR3 sequences, 20% to 25% of them singletons. This specimen belongs to a study of CD8 T cells in ankylosing spondylitis. General study points: With a CD8+ phenotype, disease-linked clones were relatively rare in peripheral blood. Significantly higher representation of disease-linked clones was reported for matched ankylosing spondylitis synovial fluid. Seemingly distinctive of ankylosing spondylitis blood was a TCR beta motif formed by eight highly homologous variants. Previously reported in reactive arthritis synovial fluid and blood were some of the motif variants.

The source of this sequence is a male donor with ankylosing spondylitis. The source material was blood, either unsorted or a sorted T cell fraction (not recorded which).

CDR3 protein: CASSLNGGNTYEQYF. CDR3 DNA: TGCGCCAGCAGCCTGAACGGCGGGAATACCTACGAGCAGTACTTC. The gene calls are TRBV5-1 and TRBJ2-7; weak D call: TRBD2 (6 bases). The V gene's germline CDR1 is SGHRS and CDR2 YFSETQ. Trimming removed 4 bases at V and 2 bases at J, with 16 bases between. CDR3 length: 15 residues.